The 29 T cell receptor beta chains presented below share a single source sample, sequenced in a study of blood T cell repertoires in COVID-19 (TCRdb year 2020). Library creation used the immunoSEQ multiplex PCR assay. TCRdb holds this immuneACCESS table with in-frame rearrangements only. Some clones are missing; in checked studies, unresolved V genes explain under half, and the rest has no known cause. The sample records 280,000 or so clones, roughly 86% of which are singletons. Jointly, the top ten make up less than 3% of the sample. Sequencing used PBMCs or T cells enriched from blood (not recorded which). These receptors were collected from a woman aged 45 to 65 who had been exposed to COVID-19.

This clone was recorded once. The chain combines TRBV5-4 with TRBJ1-2, with 10 nucleotides matching TRBD1. The germline CDR1 and CDR2 sequences are SGHNT and YYREEE (reference sequence). The J segment lost 7 bases and the V segment lost 4 bases, leaving 10 bases of the junction unmatched. This CDR3 comprises 15 residues. The DNA for the CDR3 is TGTGCCAGCAGCCAAGACAGACAGGGGGCCTCTGGCTACACCTTC. Its translation: CASSQDRQGASGYTF.

This rearrangement joins TRBV7-9 to TRBJ1-5; D ambiguous. With 5 bases removed from V and 5 bases from J, the gap between germline ends came to 10 bases. CDR1 and CDR2 (germline): SEHNR, FQNEAQ (reference sequence). The CDR3 is made up of 13 amino acids. The DNA of the CDR3 is TGTGCCAGCAGCCCTGACTGGGATCAGCCCCAGCATTTT. This encodes CASSPDWDQPQHF.

The V gene is TRBV15, the J gene TRBJ2-3; 8 positions agree with TRBD1. V lost 7 bases and J lost 6; bases outside the gene matches: 9. This CDR3 spans 14 amino acids. Germline lookup yields CDR1 LNHNV and CDR2 YYDKDF (reference sequence). CDR3: CATNGQGGSDTQYF. CDR3 bases: TGTGCCACCAATGGACAGGGAGGATCTGATACGCAGTATTTT.

This chain joins TRBV7-2 and TRBJ1-5; D is unclear. Trimming shortened V by 4 bases and J by 9 bases, and 7 bases separated the two germline ends. Germline V gene lookup returns CDR1 SGHTA and CDR2 FQGNSA. The CDR3 runs to 11 residues. The CDR3 reads CASSSGRPQHF. In DNA form, the CDR3 reads TGTGCCAGCAGCTCAGGTCGGCCCCAGCATTTT.

The chain carries TRBV12-2 and TRBJ2-2; the table assigns TRBD1, which was not confirmed against the DNA. TRBV12-2 is a pseudogene locus. The CDR3 totals 15 residues. In DNA form, the CDR3 reads TGTGCAAGTCGCAGGACACGGAGATACACCGGGGAGCTGTTTTTT. The encoded protein is CASRRTRRYTGELFF.

V gene TRBV4-2 combines with J gene TRBJ2-1, with D possibly being TRBD2 (6 bases). Germline CDR1 is LGHNA and CDR2 is YNFKEQ. The V end lost 0 bases, the J end lost 2 bases, and 11 bases lay between the germline ends. CDR3 length equals 16 residues. CDR3 amino acids: CASSQDDASAYNEQFF. CDR3 DNA sequence: TGTGCCAGCAGCCAAGATGACGCTAGCGCCTACAATGAGCAGTTCTTC.

This chain links TRBV3-1 (or the pseudogene TRBV3-2) with TRBJ2-1, with D uncertain. V shed 1 base and J shed 8 bases, with 15 bases lying between them. Germline CDR1 is LGHDT and CDR2 is YNNKEL (reference sequence). The CDR3 length is 15 residues. The CDR3, as DNA: TGTGCCAGCAGCCAAGGCCCACTCCCGGTAGATGAGCAGTTCTTC. It yields the protein CASSQGPLPVDEQFF.

The V call is TRBV2, the J call TRBJ1-6; 9 positions agree with TRBD1. There are 15 residues in the CDR3. Germline CDR1 and CDR2: SNHLY and FYNNEI. The V and J ends lost 4 bases and 6 bases, in that order; junction bases with no gene match: 4. CDR3: CASSGGQGANSPLHF. The CDR3 nucleotides read TGTGCCAGCAGTGGGGGACAGGGAGCTAATTCACCCCTCCACTTT.

V gene TRBV27 combines with J gene TRBJ1-4; D is ambiguous. Trimming removed 5 bases from V and 2 bases from J, with 6 bases in between. CDR1 and CDR2 (germline): MNHEY, SMNVEV (reference sequence). The CDR3 totals 13 residues. This CDR3 reads CASSLGTNEKLFF. The CDR3 DNA reads as TGTGCCAGCAGTCTAGGTACTAATGAAAAACTGTTTTTT.

This clone was counted a single time. The chain uses TRBV10-3 and TRBJ1-5; no reliable D call. In germline, CDR1 is ENHRY, CDR2 SYGVKD. The CDR3 runs 12 residues. V lost 7 bases to trimming and J lost 9 bases, with 13 bases between them. The CDR3 loop is CAIKANEGPQHF. The CDR3 DNA reads TGTGCCATCAAAGCCAACGAGGGGCCCCAGCATTTT.

This chain joins TRBV2 and TRBJ1-2, with a weak D call TRBD1 (5 bases). CDR1 is SNHLY and CDR2 is FYNNEI in the germline V gene. The CDR3 has 14 amino acids. The germline V and J ends were trimmed by 5 bases and 7 bases, with 17 bases remaining between them. CDR3: CASSLSGGAGGYTF. In DNA form, the CDR3 reads TGTGCCAGCAGTCTCTCGGGAGGGGCAGGTGGCTACACCTTC.

This chain uses TRBV7-2 with TRBJ2-5; 7 bases match TRBD1. The CDR3 is made up of 15 amino acids. V was pared by 5 bases and J by 2 bases, with 8 bases of the junction left unmatched. Germline-derived CDR1 and CDR2 are SGHTA and FQGNSA. CDR3 sequence reads: CASSPWTGSQETQYF. For the CDR3, the DNA is TGTGCCAGCAGCCCTTGGACAGGATCGCAAGAGACCCAGTACTTC.

The J gene is TRBJ2-5, the V gene TRBV5-1; D is perhaps TRBD1 (6 bases). Germline V CDR1 and CDR2: SGHRS, YFSETQ. The V and J ends lost 0 bases and 1 base respectively, with 10 bases between them. The CDR3 length is 15 residues. CDR3 bases: TGCGCCAGCAGCTTGGCTACAGGGTCCCAAGAGACCCAGTACTTC. Translating gives CASSLATGSQETQYF.

The rearrangement joins TRBV5-1 to TRBJ1-5; D might be TRBD1 (6 bases). Germline V CDR1 and CDR2: SGHRS, YFSETQ. The CDR3 is made up of 14 amino acids. Trimming removed 0 bases at V and 6 bases at J, with 10 bases between. The CDR3 DNA reads as TGCGCCAGCAGCTTGGAGGGGGGGCTTCAGCCCCAGCATTTT. Translation gives CASSLEGGLQPQHF.

This sequence joins TRBV19 and TRBJ2-7; perhaps TRBD1 as D (5 bases). The CDR3 runs 13 residues. V was pared by 10 bases and J by 3 bases, with 16 bases between. The germline V gene has CDR1 LNHDA and CDR2 SQIVND (reference sequence). This chain's CDR3 is CATAGSFGYEQYF. In DNA, the CDR3 is TGTGCCACCGCAGGGTCCTTCGGCTACGAGCAGTACTTC. Full variable domain (outside the CDR3, taken from reference TRBV19 and TRBJ2-7): DGGITQSPKYLFRKEGQNVTLSCEQNLNHDAMYWYRQDPGQGLRLIYYSQIVNDFQKGDIAEGYSVSREKKESFPLTVTSAQKNPTAFYLCATAGSFGYEQYFGPGTRLTVT.

This chain uses TRBV30 with TRBJ2-7; the match to TRBD2 covers 8 bases. Looked up from germline, CDR1 is GTSNPN and CDR2 is SVGIG (reference sequence). There are 14 residues in the CDR3. V shed 2 bases, J shed 6 bases, and the junction held 9 bases outside the gene matches. The CDR3 region has the DNA TGTGCCTGGAGTAAGGGTACGGGGGGGAGCGAGCAGTACTTC. Protein: CAWSKGTGGSEQYF.

V and J are TRBV6-1 and TRBJ2-5, with 7 bases fitting TRBD1. This CDR3 is built from 15 residues. Germline-derived CDR1 and CDR2 are MNHNS and SASEGT. The J segment lost 2 bases and the V segment lost 1 base, leaving 4 bases of the junction unmatched. This chain's CDR3 is CASSEGPGQQETQYF. The CDR3 DNA sequence: TGTGCCAGCAGTGAAGGCCCGGGACAGCAAGAGACCCAGTACTTC.

The rearrangement links TRBV28 to TRBJ2-1, with 7 bases fitting TRBD1. The germline CDR1 and CDR2 sequences are MDHEN and SYDVKM. V gave up 6 bases and J gave up 4 bases; unmatched junction bases: 18. This CDR3 comprises 18 residues. Here the CDR3 DNA reads TGTGCCAGCAGAAAAAAGACAGGGCCCACCTTAGTGTACAATGAGCAGTTCTTC. This encodes CASRKKTGPTLVYNEQFF.

The chain is built from TRBV28 and TRBJ1-2; 7 bases are shared with TRBD1. The CDR3 contains 12 residues. The germline gives CDR1 MDHEN, CDR2 SYDVKM. With 8 bases clipped from V and 5 bases from J, the junction kept 5 bases outside the gene matches. This CDR3 reads CASQSGGYGYTF. CDR3 nucleotides: TGTGCCAGCCAATCAGGGGGGTATGGCTACACCTTC.

The V and J genes are TRBV5-1 and TRBJ2-1, with TRBD1 matching over 9 bases. In germline, CDR1 is SGHRS, CDR2 YFSETQ. CDR3 length: 15 residues. J lost 2 bases, V lost 3 bases, and 3 bases had no gene match. DNA of the CDR3: TGCGCCAGCAGCTGGGACAGGGCTGCCTACAATGAGCAGTTCTTC. Translation gives CASSWDRAAYNEQFF.

A few counts support this clone. This chain joins TRBV29-1 and TRBJ1-2; D gene ambiguous. CDR1 and CDR2 from the germline V gene are SQVTM and ANQGSEA. The CDR3 is 11 amino acids. V gave up 2 bases and J gave up 8 bases, with 9 bases separating them. CDR3 region: CSVESPLGYTF. CDR3 nucleotides: TGCAGCGTTGAAAGCCCCCTGGGCTACACCTTC.

V usage is TRBV19 and J usage is TRBJ1-5; 8 nucleotides line up with TRBD1. Germline loops: CDR1 LNHDA, CDR2 SQIVND (reference sequence). The V and J ends lost 5 bases and 3 bases, in that order; junction bases with no gene match: 12. This CDR3 contains 17 residues. The CDR3 DNA follows: TGTGCCAGTAGTGCAACTCGACAGGGGCCCCTCAATCAGCCCCAGCATTTT. Its translation is CASSATRQGPLNQPQHF.

The CDR3 DNA reads as TGTGCCAGCAGTTCCCCAGGACTCGCAGATACGCAGTATTTT. Translating gives CASSSPGLADTQYF. The V call is TRBV6-5, the J call TRBJ2-3, with D tentatively TRBD2 (5 bases). Germline assignment: CDR1 MNHEY and CDR2 SVGAGI. V gave up 4 bases and J gave up 4 bases, with 12 bases separating them. The CDR3 totals 14 residues.

The gene calls are TRBV7-9 and TRBJ2-5; D gene ambiguous. The V end was cut by 1 base, the J end by 9 bases, with 15 bases between. The CDR3 has 14 residues. The germline V gene encodes CDR1 SEHNR and CDR2 FQNEAQ (reference sequence). CDR3 bases: TGTGCCAGCAGCTTAGGAGGCCCCAACTCCGCCCAGTACTTC. Protein product: CASSLGGPNSAQYF.

The CDR3 sequence is CASSLGDRARNSPLHF. In nucleotides, the CDR3 is TGTGCCAGCAGCTTGGGGGACAGGGCGCGAAATTCACCCCTCCACTTT. The chain combines TRBV5-8 with TRBJ1-6; 9 bases are shared with TRBD1. The V gene's germline CDR1 is SGHTS and CDR2 YDEGEE. The CDR3 is made up of 16 amino acids. V was pared by 0 bases and J by 7 bases, with 5 bases of the junction left unmatched.

V usage is TRBV6-1 and J usage is TRBJ2-7, with 10 bases aligning to TRBD2. Germline loops: CDR1 MNHNS, CDR2 SASEGT. The V gene end was trimmed by 3 bases and the J gene end by 2 bases; junction bases not matched to a gene: 4. The CDR3 loop spans 15 amino acids. CDR3 loop: CASSESSGGAYEQYF. The CDR3 DNA sequence: TGTGCCAGCAGTGAGTCTAGCGGGGGAGCCTACGAGCAGTACTTC.

V gene TRBV6-5 combines with J gene TRBJ1-5, with 7 positions matching TRBD1. This CDR3 has 15 residues. Unmatched junction bases numbered 10, after V lost 9 bases and J lost 2 bases. Per germline, CDR1 MNHEY and CDR2 SVGAGI. The CDR3 DNA reads as TGTGCCAGTCGGGTCGGGACAGCAGGCAATCAGCCCCAGCATTTT. Translated, it gives CASRVGTAGNQPQHF.

The genes are TRBV4-1 and TRBJ2-5, with a possible D match to TRBD1 (5 bases). V was shortened by 4 bases and J by 4 bases, with 10 bases between the two germline ends. This CDR3 comprises 13 residues. The germline V gene encodes CDR1 MGHRA and CDR2 YSYEKL. CDR3 DNA sequence: TGCGCCAGCAGCCCGACTGGGGCAGAGACCCAGTACTTC. This encodes CASSPTGAETQYF.

This sequence joins TRBV11-3 and TRBJ2-2; 10 nucleotides agree with TRBD2. The CDR3 extends over 14 amino acids. After removal of 4 bases from V and 6 bases from J, the junction contained 2 bases not matched to a gene. Germline V lookup: CDR1 SGHNT, CDR2 YENEEA. CDR3 in amino acids: CASSSGLASGELFF. CDR3 DNA: TGTGCCAGCAGCTCGGGACTAGCGTCCGGGGAGCTGTTTTTT. The variable domain in full, completed from reference TRBV11-3 and TRBJ2-2, reads EAGVVQSPRYKIIEKKQPVAFWCNPISGHNTLYWYLQNLGQGPELLIRYENEEAVDDSQLPKDRFSAERLKGVDSTLKIQPAELGDSAVYLCASSSGLASGELFFGEGSRLTVL.